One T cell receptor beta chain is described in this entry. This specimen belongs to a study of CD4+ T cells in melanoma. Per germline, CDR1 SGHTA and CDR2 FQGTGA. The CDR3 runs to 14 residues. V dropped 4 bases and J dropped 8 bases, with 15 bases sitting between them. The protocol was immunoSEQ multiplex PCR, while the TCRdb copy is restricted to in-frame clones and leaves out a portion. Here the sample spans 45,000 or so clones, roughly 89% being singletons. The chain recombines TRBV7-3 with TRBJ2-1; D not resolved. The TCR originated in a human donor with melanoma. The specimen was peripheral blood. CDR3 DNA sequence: TGTGCCAGCAGCTCAATAGGTGGGTGGGATGAGCAGTTCTTC. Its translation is CASSSIGGWDEQFF.